This section outlines one TCR beta chain sequence together with its context. The antigen remains undetermined. In germline, CDR1 is SNHLY, CDR2 FYNNEI. CDR3 length equals 17 residues. The J segment lost 1 base and the V segment lost 2 bases, leaving 7 bases of the junction unmatched. Sequenced by immunoSEQ multiplex PCR; TCRdb stores in-frame clones only, minus some. This table has approximately 31,000 clones, around 80% appearing once. The data belong to a study of CD4 T cells in relation to SARS-CoV-2 and coronaviruses. The sequencing sample was made of memory CD4+ T cells from PBMCs, cultured in vitro. The chain joins TRBV2 to TRBJ2-3; 9 positions match TRBD1. This TCR was recovered from an adult with COVID-19. The CDR3 DNA reads TGTGCCAGCAGTGAAACACAGGGGGCATCTGGCACAGATACGCAGTATTTT. Translated, it gives CASSETQGASGTDTQYF.